This T cell receptor (beta chain) was identified during a study of cytomegalovirus exposure and HLA in healthy donors. Study findings and constraints: Reports showed the classifier diagnosing cytomegalovirus status with high specificity and sensitivity.

Method: immunoSEQ multiplex PCR; TCRdb's copy keeps in-frame clones and lacks some. The sample holds about 260,000 clones, 80% to 95% seen once. The CDR3 has 13 residues. Trimming cost V 4 bases and J 2 bases, with 10 bases left between them. Germline CDR1 is SGHDT and CDR2 is YYEEEE. Note on this clone: Its matching antigen is unknown.

Sample: PBMCs. This TCR derives from a woman in her 30s in good health and CMV-seronegative. This chain connects TRBV5-6 to TRBJ2-7; no clear D. The DNA for the CDR3 is TGTGCCAGCAGCCGAATGACAACCTACGAGCAGTACTTC. Protein: CASSRMTTYEQYF.